The present T cell receptor (beta chain) was sequenced within a study of technical replicates of blood from a few donors. This clone was seen only once. The V end was cut by 5 bases, the J end by 3 bases, with 8 bases between. Germline lookup yields CDR1 LNHDA and CDR2 SQIVND (reference sequence). The CDR3 totals 12 residues. Using immunoSEQ multiplex PCR, the repertoire was profiled, and TCRdb retains in-frame clones only, with some absent. The table has approximately 94,000 clones, less than 96% seen once. Sequenced material: T cells isolated from PBMCs. This chain joins TRBV19 and TRBJ2-7, with D possibly TRBD1 on 6 matching bases. The clonotype was recovered from a human donor in good health. CDR3 nucleotides: TGTGCCAGTAGTGTGGACAGCTACGAGCAGTACTTC. Protein sequence: CASSVDSYEQYF.